One sample yielded the 18 T cell receptor beta chains listed below, sequenced in a study of beta chain features in type 1 diabetes. The whole isolated RNA underwent reverse transcription, so sequencing captured expressed TCRB transcripts. Clones were read by immunoSEQ multiplex PCR, and TCRdb kept only the in-frame ones, dropping some. The sample lists some 900,000 clones; roughly a sixth were seen once. Sample: naive CD4+ T cells from blood. The origin of the receptors is a woman between 18 and 29 years old in good health.

This clone has just a few counts. The chain carries TRBV7-2 and TRBJ2-7; TRBD1 is a possible D gene (5 bases). V lost 0 bases to trimming and J lost 4 bases, with 7 bases between them. CDR1 and CDR2 from the germline V gene are SGHTA and FQGNSA. The CDR3 length is 13 residues. In DNA, the CDR3 is TGTGCCAGCAGCTTAGCGACAGAGTACGAGCAGTACTTC. Its protein product is CASSLATEYEQYF. The whole variable domain, remainder taken from reference TRBV7-2 and TRBJ2-7, is GAGVSQSPSNKVTEKGKDVELRCDPISGHTALYWYRQSLGQGLEFLIYFQGNSAPDKSGLPSDRFSAERTGGSVSTLTIQRTQQEDSAVYLCASSLATEYEQYFGPGTRLTVT.

This clone appeared a few times. V gene TRBV6-5 combines with J gene TRBJ2-1; D may be TRBD2 (6 bases). The germline gives CDR1 MNHEY, CDR2 SVGAGI. V lost 0 bases to trimming and J lost 4 bases, with 10 bases between them. The CDR3 totals 15 residues. The DNA of the CDR3 is TGTGCCAGCAGTTACTCGACTAGGAGGTACAATGAGCAGTTCTTC. This encodes CASSYSTRRYNEQFF.

Only a few counts were recorded for this clone. V and J are TRBV20-1 and TRBJ1-2; no reliable D call. CDR1 DFQATT and CDR2 SNEGSKA come from the germline V gene (reference sequence). Between the trimmed V and J ends, which lost 7 bases and 8 bases, there was a span of 14 bases. This CDR3 has 11 amino acids. The CDR3 DNA follows: TGCAGTGTCCTAACGGGGTTCGGCTACACCTTC. Residues: CSVLTGFGYTF.

The table lists this clone with many counts. The rearrangement joins TRBV23-1 to TRBJ1-2; D is uncertain. TRBV23-1 is flagged as an ORF with uncertain function. V was trimmed by 4 bases and J by 7 bases, leaving 16 bases between them. This CDR3 comprises 14 residues. This CDR3 is CASSPPPRMTGYTF. CDR3 nucleotide sequence: TGCGCCAGCAGTCCTCCTCCGCGGATGACTGGCTACACCTTC.

The chain joins TRBV4-2 to TRBJ1-2; D gene ambiguous. Per germline, CDR1 LGHNA and CDR2 YNFKEQ. The CDR3 is made up of 16 amino acids. V was clipped by 0 bases and J by 4 bases, with 15 bases between them. The CDR3 protein is CASSQEGSGHSYGYTF. CDR3 bases: TGTGCCAGCAGCCAAGAAGGGAGCGGGCACTCCTATGGCTACACCTTC.

This clone was counted between two and nine times. The gene calls are TRBV7-9 and TRBJ2-7, with 9 bases fitting TRBD1. V was clipped by 5 bases and J by 2 bases; unmatched bases: 4. The CDR3 consists of 14 residues. Looked up from germline, CDR1 is SEHNR and CDR2 is FQNEAQ (reference sequence). The CDR3 DNA reads as TGTGCCAGCAGCAAGGGACAGGGACCCTACGAGCAGTACTTC. This translates into CASSKGQGPYEQYF.

The chain couples TRBV7-9 to TRBJ2-5; 8 bases agree with TRBD2. CDR3 size: 15 residues. The junction had 7 bases not matched to a gene; V was cut back by 2 bases and J by 5 bases. Per germline, CDR1 SEHNR and CDR2 FQNEAQ (reference sequence). DNA for the CDR3: TGTGCCAGCAGCTTATCTCTCAGCGGGAGTGAGACCCAGTACTTC. As protein: CASSLSLSGSETQYF.

The chain couples TRBV29-1 to TRBJ2-1, with 9 bases that match TRBD2. The CDR3 is made up of 14 amino acids. V lost 6 bases to trimming and J lost 4 bases; unmatched junction nucleotides: 7. CDR1 is SQVTM, CDR2 ANQGSEA, per germline. This CDR3 is CSVRRLAVYNEQFF. The CDR3, as DNA: TGCAGCGTCCGCAGACTAGCGGTATACAATGAGCAGTTCTTC.

This clone was recorded a few times. J is TRBJ2-7 and V is TRBV6-5; D is unclear. The CDR3 has 12 amino acids. Germline loops: CDR1 MNHEY, CDR2 SVGAGI. V was cut by 5 bases and J by 2 bases, with 7 bases left in between. CDR3 sequence (DNA): TGTGCCAGCAGTCAACCCCCCTACGAGCAGTACTTC. Amino acids: CASSQPPYEQYF.

This clone was found a few times. CDR3 sequence: CASSKREGTYEQYF. The DNA of the CDR3 is TGTGCCAGCAGCAAACGGGAAGGGACCTACGAGCAGTACTTC. The genes are TRBV21-1 and TRBJ2-7; the table's D call, TRBD2, has no DNA check behind it. TRBV21-1 counts as a pseudogene. The CDR3 is made up of 14 amino acids.

There are a few counts of this clone. V gene TRBV7-3 combines with J gene TRBJ2-1; D is perhaps TRBD1 (6 bases). Trimming stripped 5 bases from V and 4 bases from J, with 18 bases between. The CDR3 contains 16 residues. The V gene's germline CDR1 is SGHTA and CDR2 FQGTGA. The CDR3 DNA reads TGTGCCAGCAGCCCCGGACAGTCCCCGGAGTACAATGAGCAGTTCTTC. This encodes CASSPGQSPEYNEQFF. Full variable domain (missing parts from reference TRBV7-3 and TRBJ2-1): GAGVSQTPSNKVTEKGKYVELRCDPISGHTALYWYRQSLGQGPEFLIYFQGTGAADDSGLPNDRFFAVRPEGSVSTLKIQRTERGDSAVYLCASSPGQSPEYNEQFFGPGTRLTVL.

This clone has more than one count but fewer than ten. The V call is TRBV7-9, the J call TRBJ2-1; possibly TRBD1 or TRBD2 for D (6 bases each). Germline V gene lookup returns CDR1 SEHNR and CDR2 FQNEAQ (reference sequence). V lost 5 bases to trimming and J lost 10 bases, with 18 bases between them. The CDR3 has 14 amino acids. For the CDR3, the DNA is TGTGCCAGCAGCCCGACCCGACTAGGGGGGGAGCAGTTCTTC. The encoded protein is CASSPTRLGGEQFF.

This clone showed up just a few times. The J gene is TRBJ2-7, the V gene TRBV7-3; perhaps TRBD1 as D (5 bases). V gave up 2 bases and J gave up 5 bases, with 10 bases separating them. The CDR3 has 13 amino acids. The V gene's germline CDR1 is SGHTA and CDR2 FQGTGA. The CDR3 DNA follows: TGTGCCAGCAGCTTATTGGCAGGGCACGAGCAGTACTTC. Amino acids: CASSLLAGHEQYF.

This sequence joins TRBV28 and TRBJ2-7; TRBD1 might be the D (5 bases). This CDR3 has 15 amino acids. Germline CDR1 reads MDHEN; CDR2 reads SYDVKM. The V and J ends lost 5 bases and 2 bases respectively, with 16 bases between them. The CDR3 is CASSQGYLSPYEQYF. The CDR3 DNA reads as TGTGCCAGCAGTCAGGGCTATCTATCTCCCTACGAGCAGTACTTC.

This sequence joins TRBV27 and TRBJ1-6; 8 positions agree with TRBD1. The CDR3 totals 14 residues. Germline V CDR1 and CDR2: MNHEY, SMNVEV (reference sequence). Losses at the gene ends were 4 bases for V and 6 bases for J; bases not matched to a gene: 2. The CDR3 nucleotides are TGTGCCAGCAGTTCAGGGGGCAGTAATTCACCCCTCCACTTT. Translation gives CASSSGGSNSPLHF.

The chain carries TRBV7-2 and TRBJ2-3; 9 positions match TRBD2. Germline CDR1 SGHTA, CDR2 FQGNSA. The CDR3 extends over 16 amino acids. Losses at the gene ends were 2 bases for V and 7 bases for J; bases not matched to a gene: 10. Written as DNA, the CDR3 is TGTGCCAGCAGCTTATGGGTTAGCGGGAGAGGAAATACGCAGTATTTT. This encodes CASSLWVSGRGNTQYF.

A note on this clone: Different DNA sequences within this sample yield the same CDR3. Here the CDR3 reads CSVRQGNTEAFF. In DNA form, the CDR3 reads TGCAGCGTCAGACAGGGGAACACTGAAGCTTTCTTT. The chain combines TRBV29-1 with TRBJ1-1; 7 bases map to TRBD1. Germline V gene lookup returns CDR1 SQVTM and CDR2 ANQGSEA. Trimming at V came to 6 bases and at J to 1 base, leaving 2 bases not matched to a gene. This CDR3 comprises 12 residues.

This clone has a handful of counts. This chain links TRBV5-1 with TRBJ2-5, with 7 bases matching TRBD1. This CDR3 has 15 residues. From germline, CDR1 is SGHRS and CDR2 YFSETQ. The junction had 7 bases not matched to a gene; V was cut back by 4 bases and J by 1 base. The CDR3 DNA reads as TGCGCCAGCAGCCCCCGGACAGGACCCCAAGAGACCCAGTACTTC. This codes for CASSPRTGPQETQYF.